These T cell receptor beta chains were read from a single sample in a study of blood T cell repertoires in COVID-19. The table came from immunoSEQ multiplex PCR; TCRdb's copy has only in-frame clones and leaves some out. The sample records over 200,000 clones, 88% being singletons. The specimen was peripheral blood. The receptors originated from a man aged 18 to 29 with active or convalescent COVID-19. Both conserved end residues are trimmed from each CDR3. D genes are given only for firm matches. Size is omitted from some rows. Given values are once, few, many or a class for expanded clones.

V	J	size	D	CDR3
TRBV10-3	TRBJ1-5	-	-	AISMDWGGNQPQH
TRBV4-2	TRBJ1-4	-	-	ASSQGEANEKLF
TRBV3-1/TRBV3-2	TRBJ2-7	-	TRBD2	ASSQTSGAPYEQY
TRBV7-6	TRBJ1-1	once	-	ASSLGGQREAF
TRBV6-1	TRBJ2-3	-	TRBD1	ASSEGQGPSTDTQY
TRBV10-2	TRBJ2-3	-	-	ASSERRGTDTQY
TRBV29-1	TRBJ1-4	once	TRBD1	SVHKGTGTHEKLF
TRBV5-1	TRBJ2-7	-	TRBD1	ASSWGQGNEQY
TRBV6-5	TRBJ1-5	few	TRBD1	ASLPLRGPGQPQH
TRBV4-3	TRBJ2-1	-	TRBD2	ASSQDGTSGSDEQF
TRBV28	TRBJ2-7	-	TRBD1	ASSRRGLTREQY
TRBV7-9	TRBJ2-2	-	TRBD2	ASSSPGTRTSGELF
TRBV7-2	TRBJ2-7	once	-	ASSLYREYYEQY
TRBV4-2	TRBJ2-1	-	TRBD2	ASSRGLAYNEQF
TRBV28	TRBJ1-3	-	-	ASSLRGGRGNTIY
TRBV6-5	TRBJ1-1	-	-	ASRNMGGGTEAF
TRBV6-5	TRBJ1-6	-	-	ASRLGAGDNSPLH
TRBV12-3/TRBV12-4	TRBJ1-1	-	-	ASSLNQGTEAF
TRBV9	TRBJ1-4	-	TRBD1	ASSTLQGAEGEKLF
TRBV27	TRBJ2-7	-	TRBD2	ASSFKAGGVRDYEQY
TRBV5-1	TRBJ2-7	-	TRBD1	ASSEGQGTEQY
TRBV7-2	TRBJ2-5	-	-	ASSAYSPQETQY
TRBV27	TRBJ1-5	-	-	ASSLLGGFGNQPQH
TRBV4-1	TRBJ2-1	-	-	ASSQTRTGRGNEQF
TRBV28	TRBJ2-1	-	-	ASSPSVNYNEQF
TRBV18	TRBJ2-4	-	TRBD1	ASSPWGQNIQY
TRBV5-1	TRBJ2-1	-	TRBD2	ASSGISSGRPLNSYNEQF
TRBV5-1	TRBJ1-4	-	TRBD1	ASSAGQGNEKLF
TRBV30	TRBJ2-2	-	TRBD2	AWSGLAGVVGELF
TRBV30	TRBJ2-7	once	-	AWSVGAYEQY
TRBV6-5	TRBJ1-5	once	TRBD1	ASSYGTGGNQPQH
TRBV4-1	TRBJ2-1	-	TRBD1	ASSPTFPTTGGNEQF
TRBV6-5	TRBJ1-2	-	-	ASSLPGGYGYT
TRBV30	TRBJ1-1	-	-	AWSPQPGEAF
TRBV7-9	TRBJ1-3	-	-	ASSLEQVENTIY
TRBV10-3	TRBJ2-3	once	TRBD2	AITPGPGTSGGYYTDTQY
TRBV27	TRBJ2-7	-	-	ASSLGSRGANSYEQY
TRBV30	TRBJ1-4	-	-	APLRGQGEKLF
TRBV18	TRBJ1-3	-	-	ASSPALTSSGNTIY
TRBV19	TRBJ1-1	-	-	ASSPQGRVGTEAF
TRBV7-9	TRBJ2-7	-	TRBD2	ASSLGLAGVHEQY
TRBV4-1	TRBJ1-3	-	-	ASSQVGRGTGNTIY
TRBV7-2	TRBJ2-2	-	-	ASSLEGAGQGELF
TRBV28	TRBJ1-1	-	TRBD1	ASSLYPGTARDTEAF
TRBV14	TRBJ2-2	once	-	ASSETVTGELF
TRBV6-1	TRBJ2-1	-	-	ASSEIDSTNEQF